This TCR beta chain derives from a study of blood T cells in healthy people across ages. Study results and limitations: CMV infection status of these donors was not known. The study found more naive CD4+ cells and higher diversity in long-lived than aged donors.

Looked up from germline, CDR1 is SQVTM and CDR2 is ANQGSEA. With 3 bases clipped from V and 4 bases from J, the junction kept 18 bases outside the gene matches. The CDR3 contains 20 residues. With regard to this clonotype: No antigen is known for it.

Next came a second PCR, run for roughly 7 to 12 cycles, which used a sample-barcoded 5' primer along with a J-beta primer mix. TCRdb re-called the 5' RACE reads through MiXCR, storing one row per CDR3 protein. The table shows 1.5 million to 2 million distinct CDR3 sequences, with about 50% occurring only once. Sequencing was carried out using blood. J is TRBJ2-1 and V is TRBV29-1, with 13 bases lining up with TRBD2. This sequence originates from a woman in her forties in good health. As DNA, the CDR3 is TGCAGCGTTGATTCCCACCCACTAGCGGGAGGGCCCGCACGGTACAATGAGCAGTTCTTC. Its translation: CSVDSHPLAGGPARYNEQFF.